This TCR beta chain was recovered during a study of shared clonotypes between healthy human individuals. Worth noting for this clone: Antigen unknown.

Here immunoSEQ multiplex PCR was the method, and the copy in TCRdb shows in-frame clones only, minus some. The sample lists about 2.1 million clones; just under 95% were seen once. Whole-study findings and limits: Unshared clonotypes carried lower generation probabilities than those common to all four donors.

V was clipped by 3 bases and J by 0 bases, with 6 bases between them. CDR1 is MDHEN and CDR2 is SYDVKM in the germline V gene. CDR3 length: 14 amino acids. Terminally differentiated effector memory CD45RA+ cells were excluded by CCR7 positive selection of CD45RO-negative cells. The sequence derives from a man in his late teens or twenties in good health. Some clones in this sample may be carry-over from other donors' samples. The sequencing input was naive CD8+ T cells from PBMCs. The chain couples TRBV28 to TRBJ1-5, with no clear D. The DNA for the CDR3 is TGTGCCAGCAGTTTTCCCAATAGCAATCAGCCCCAGCATTTT. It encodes CASSFPNSNQPQHF.